Sequencing of this T cell receptor beta chain was carried out in a study of PD-1 blockade in classical Hodgkin lymphoma (TCRdb year 2020). Concerning the study at large: Nivolumab dosing was 3 mg/kg intravenously every 2 weeks, continuing until either disease progression or unacceptable toxicity. The study used CyTOF and TCR beta sequencing to define a peripheral blood immune signature of response to PD-1 blockade in classical Hodgkin lymphoma.

Genomic DNA was extracted with the Qiagen DNeasy kit from unsorted PBMCs and from negatively selected CD4+ and CD8+ fractions. Using primers that anneal to V and J segments, immunoSEQ multiplex PCR amplified the TCR beta CDR3 regions. A synthetic immune receptor repertoire was used to minimize amplification bias, and any remaining bias was removed computationally after sequencing. The original pipeline was this. Custom Python scripts were used to quantify repertoire diversity as the Shannon entropy index. The unsorted, CD4+ and CD8+ repertoires were each analyzed separately, with the exception of combined analyses, where CD4+ and CD8+ sequences were merged in silico. Clonal expansion was defined as at least a 2-fold frequency increase after treatment relative to C1D1, with a pseudocount of 0.5 for undetected baseline clones. Singleton clones were defined as clones with 0 or 1 copy at C1D1, and non-singleton clones were defined as clones with 2 or more copies. By matching protein sequences in sorted samples from the same patient, clones expanded in unsorted samples were annotated as CD4+, CD8+ or unknown. Diversity changes from C1D1 to C4D1 were tested in paired samples using Wilcoxon tests. TCRdb obtained this table from immuneACCESS and retained in-frame rearrangements with V and J assigned. These tables miss some clones; where compared with another copy, unresolved V genes account for less than half of the shortfall, and the remainder is unexplained. The V and J calls and clone size are taken from that table; D and trimming were inferred from the DNA. This sample holds around 92,000 clones; around 80% were observed only once. Approximately 17% of the sample belongs to the ten largest clones.

Interpreted using the paper, the time point label stands for: cycle 4 day 1 (C4D1), after 5 to 7 weeks of nivolumab. Relapse after autologous stem cell transplantation had occurred in all trial patients, and cohorts A, B and C were distinguished by prior brentuximab vedotin exposure. The trial cohort was composed of some 57 patients with relapsed/refractory classical Hodgkin lymphoma, for whom complete response, partial response or progressive disease was recorded as best overall response. Single-agent nivolumab was administered to trial patients in the multi-cohort phase II CheckMate 205 trial. An independent review committee assessed best overall response using the 2007 International Working Group response criteria. Trial PBMCs were obtained immediately prior to nivolumab initiation (C1D1) and on therapy at cycle 2 day 1 and cycle 4 day 1. Peripheral blood was collected in 8 mL Vacutainer Cell Preparation Tubes, from which PBMCs were isolated by centrifugation and then cryopreserved.

Measured from the cysteine to the phenylalanine, the CDR3 is 13 residues long. The sequence is cut down to CDR3 DNA, 39 bases in frame from base 1. The CDR1 and CDR2 encoded by the germline V gene are SGHAT and FQNNGV. Trimming costs V 5 bases and J 2 bases, and their ends lie 9 bases apart. Concerning this clone: No cognate antigen has been identified for it. Base qualities are not provided; no much larger clone lies one nucleotide away.

Overall study results and their limits: Lower diversity was observed in patients in whom nivolumab was started less than 1 year after ASCT, and these patients were excluded from later analyses so that confounding by immune reconstitution would be avoided. Baseline TCR diversity was reported to be lower in newly diagnosed patients than in healthy donors and to be lower still in relapsed/refractory patients. Trial patients achieving complete response had baseline diversity similar to newly diagnosed patients, whereas partial responders and progressors had significantly lower diversity. The study was limited to a single clinical trial cohort, and causes of repertoire differences, possibly disease activity or prior therapy, remained undefined. A significant rise by C4D1 was seen in CD4+ but not CD8+ TCR diversity (p=0.0027 vs p=0.16), with the rise being most apparent in complete responders (p=0.02).

The receptor was isolated from a human donor with classical Hodgkin lymphoma. This receptor chain uses TRBV11-2 and TRBJ2-5, with no confidently assigned D gene. The sequences come from peripheral blood mononuclear cells (PBMCs), collected before the fourth cycle of nivolumab. The CDR3 loop reads CASSRNTQETQYF. The DNA reads TGTGCCAGCAGCCGAAACACGCAAGAGACCCAGTACTTC.